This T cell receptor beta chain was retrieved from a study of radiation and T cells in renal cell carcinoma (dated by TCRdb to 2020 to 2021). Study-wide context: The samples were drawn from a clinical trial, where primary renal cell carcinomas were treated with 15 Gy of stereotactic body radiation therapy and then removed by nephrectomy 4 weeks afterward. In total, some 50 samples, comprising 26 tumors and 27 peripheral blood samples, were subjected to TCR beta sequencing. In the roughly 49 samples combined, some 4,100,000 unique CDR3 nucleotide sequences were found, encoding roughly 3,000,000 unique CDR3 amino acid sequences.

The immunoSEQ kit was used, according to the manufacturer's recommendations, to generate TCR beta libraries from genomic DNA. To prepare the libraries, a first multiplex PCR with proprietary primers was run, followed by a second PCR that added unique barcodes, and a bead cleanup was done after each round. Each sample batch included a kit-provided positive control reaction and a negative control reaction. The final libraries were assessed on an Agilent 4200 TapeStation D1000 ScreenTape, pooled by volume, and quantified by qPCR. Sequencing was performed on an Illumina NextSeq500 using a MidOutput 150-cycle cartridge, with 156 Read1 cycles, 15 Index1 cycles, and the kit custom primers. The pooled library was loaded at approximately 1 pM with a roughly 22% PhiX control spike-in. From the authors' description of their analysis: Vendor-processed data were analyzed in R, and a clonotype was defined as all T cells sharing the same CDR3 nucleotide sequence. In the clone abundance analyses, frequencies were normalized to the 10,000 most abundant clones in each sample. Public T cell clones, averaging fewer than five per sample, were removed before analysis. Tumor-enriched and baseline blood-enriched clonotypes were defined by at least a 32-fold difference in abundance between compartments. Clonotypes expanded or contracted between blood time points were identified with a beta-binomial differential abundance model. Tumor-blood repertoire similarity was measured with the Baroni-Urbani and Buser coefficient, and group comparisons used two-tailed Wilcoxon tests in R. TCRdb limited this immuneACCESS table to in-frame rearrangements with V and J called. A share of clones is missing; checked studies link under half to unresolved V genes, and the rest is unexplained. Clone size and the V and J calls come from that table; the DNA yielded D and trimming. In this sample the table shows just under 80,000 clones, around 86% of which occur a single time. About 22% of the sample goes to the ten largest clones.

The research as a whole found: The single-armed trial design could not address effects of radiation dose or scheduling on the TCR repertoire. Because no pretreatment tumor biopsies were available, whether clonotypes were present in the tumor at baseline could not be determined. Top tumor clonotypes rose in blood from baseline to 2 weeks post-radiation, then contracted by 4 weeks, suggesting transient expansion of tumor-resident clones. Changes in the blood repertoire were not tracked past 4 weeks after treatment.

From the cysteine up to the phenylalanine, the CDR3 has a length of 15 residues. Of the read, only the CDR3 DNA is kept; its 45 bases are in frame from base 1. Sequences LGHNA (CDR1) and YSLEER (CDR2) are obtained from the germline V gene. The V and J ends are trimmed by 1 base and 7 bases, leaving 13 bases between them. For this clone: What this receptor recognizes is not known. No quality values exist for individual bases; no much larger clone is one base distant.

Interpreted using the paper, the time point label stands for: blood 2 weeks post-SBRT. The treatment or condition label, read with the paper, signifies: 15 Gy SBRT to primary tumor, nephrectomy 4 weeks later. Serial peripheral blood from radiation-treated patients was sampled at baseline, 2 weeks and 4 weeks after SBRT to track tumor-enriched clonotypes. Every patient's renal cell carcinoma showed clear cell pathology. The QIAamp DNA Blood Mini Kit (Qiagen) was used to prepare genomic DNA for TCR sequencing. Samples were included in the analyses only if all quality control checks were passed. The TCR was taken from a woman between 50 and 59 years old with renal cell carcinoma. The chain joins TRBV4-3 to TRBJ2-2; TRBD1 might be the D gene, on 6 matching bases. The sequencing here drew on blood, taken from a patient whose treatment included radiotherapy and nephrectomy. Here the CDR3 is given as CASSQVAGDNGELFF. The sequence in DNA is TGCGCCAGCAGCCAAGTCGCCGGGGACAACGGGGAGCTGTTTTTT.